The entry that follows covers one TCR beta chain sequence. The data were produced by immunoSEQ multiplex PCR, yet TCRdb's version contains in-frame clones alone and is incomplete. The data show 50,000 or so clones, about 85% seen once. Trimming took 4 bases from V and 3 from J; bases not matched to a gene: 8. The CDR3 covers 15 residues. From germline, CDR1 is SGHRS and CDR2 YFSETQ. This entry is derived from a study of blood T cell repertoires in COVID-19. As for the study in general: Samples representing acute and convalescent COVID-19 were sourced from the United States, Italy and Spain. Sample material is recorded as cDNA or gDNA derived from T cells, B-cell-depleted T cells, or PBMCs.

This clonotype originated in a man aged 35 to 55 with active COVID-19. Sequences were obtained from peripheral blood. This chain connects TRBV5-1 to TRBJ2-3; 7 bases fit TRBD1. The CDR3 bases are TGCGCCAGCAGCCCCCAGGGGGACGGGACAGATACGCAGTATTTT. It specifies CASSPQGDGTDTQYF. The full variable domain, completed using reference TRBV5-1 and TRBJ2-3, is KAGVTQTPRYLIKTRGQQVTLSCSPISGHRSVSWYQQTPGQGLQFLFEYFSETQRNKGNFPGRFSGRQFSNSRSEMNVSTLELGDSALYLCASSPQGDGTDTQYFGPGTRLTVL.